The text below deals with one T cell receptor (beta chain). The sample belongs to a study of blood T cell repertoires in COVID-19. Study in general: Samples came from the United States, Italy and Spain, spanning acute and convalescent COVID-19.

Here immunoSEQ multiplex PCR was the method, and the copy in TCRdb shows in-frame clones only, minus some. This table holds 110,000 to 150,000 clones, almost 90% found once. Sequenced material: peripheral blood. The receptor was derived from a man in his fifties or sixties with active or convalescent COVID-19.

The CDR3 DNA is TGTGCCAGCAGTTTAGAGTCGGAGGGAGTCCAGTACTTC. Amino acids: CASSLESEGVQYF. The genes are TRBV12-3 or TRBV12-4 and TRBJ2-5; D is perhaps TRBD2 (6 bases). The CDR3 consists of 13 residues. V dropped 1 base and J dropped 10 bases, with 13 bases sitting between them.